These 21 T cell receptor beta chains were all obtained from the same sample, sequenced in a study of molecular identifiers for immune sequencing clone quantification. MiXCR, applied by TCRdb to the PCR reads, yields one record per CDR3 protein. The sample has 60,000 to 65,000 distinct CDR3 sequences, over 15% seen once. Sample: naive CD8+ T cells from blood, with Jurkat cell RNA spiked in. Sample subset: FACS-sorted CD8+CD4-CCR7+CD45RA+ naive T cells. Receptors were obtained from a human donor in good health. Some libraries in this study had Jurkat cell RNA spiked in.

This clonotype showed up just a few times. The chain uses TRBV29-1 and TRBJ2-7; 8 bases match TRBD2. Germline CDR1 SQVTM, CDR2 ANQGSEA. Unmatched junction bases numbered 7, after V lost 4 bases and J lost 5 bases. The CDR3 has 13 residues. In DNA, the CDR3 is TGCAGCGTTGGTAGCGGGAATGGGGACGAGCAGTACTTC. It encodes CSVGSGNGDEQYF.

This clonotype was recorded a few times. Being one base from a much bigger clone, this may be a read error. The chain uses TRBV5-1 and TRBJ2-7; 9 nucleotides align to TRBD1. CDR3 length equals 13 residues. Germline loops: CDR1 SGHRS, CDR2 YFSETQ. The CDR3 bases are TGCGCCAGCAGCTTCGGACAGGGGTACGAGCAGCACTTC. Amino acids: CASSFGQGYEQHF. The variable domain in full, completed from reference TRBV5-1 and TRBJ2-7, reads KAGVTQTPRYLIKTRGQQVTLSCSPISGHRSVSWYQQTPGQGLQFLFEYFSETQRNKGNFPGRFSGRQFSNSRSEMNVSTLELGDSALYLCASSFGQGYEQHFGPGTRLTVT.

This clonotype was counted between two and nine times. The chain uses TRBV4-1 and TRBJ2-1; D might be TRBD2 (5 bases). Germline assignment: CDR1 MGHRA and CDR2 YSYEKL. The length of the CDR3 is 15 residues. Trimming shortened V by 4 bases and J by 0 bases, and 10 bases separated the two germline ends. The CDR3 protein is CASSLSADSYNEQFF. The CDR3 DNA sequence: TGCGCCAGCAGCCTCTCAGCGGACTCCTACAATGAGCAGTTCTTC.

A word on this clonotype: This may be a read error, as it is one base from a much larger clone. The chain joins TRBV4-3 to TRBJ2-7, with D unresolved. The CDR3 length is 12 residues. The germline gives CDR1 LGHNA, CDR2 YSLEER. The CDR3 spells CVSSQDGYEQYF. The CDR3 DNA follows: TGCGTCAGCAGCCAAGATGGGTACGAGCAGTACTTC.

The gene calls are TRBV5-1 and TRBJ2-7; 10 nucleotides agree with TRBD2. The CDR3 is 16 residues long. Germline CDR1 SGHRS, CDR2 YFSETQ. V lost 4 bases to trimming and J lost 5 bases; unmatched junction nucleotides: 12. CDR3 region: CASSPNPGLARHEQYF. The CDR3 region has the DNA TGCGCCAGCAGCCCGAACCCGGGACTAGCGAGACACGAGCAGTACTTC.

This clonotype has at least ten counts. This chain uses TRBV20-1 with TRBJ2-7; D call uncertain. Trimming shortened V by 0 bases and J by 2 bases, and 11 bases separated the two germline ends. Germline V gene data show CDR1 as DFQATT and CDR2 as SNEGSKA (reference sequence). CDR3 size: 14 residues. This chain's CDR3 is CSARDYRAAYEQYF. CDR3 DNA sequence: TGCAGTGCTAGAGACTACAGAGCAGCCTACGAGCAGTACTTC.

This clonotype was counted between two and nine times. CDR3 sequence reads: CASSLGGLDEQFF. The CDR3 bases are TGTGCCAGCAGCTTAGGTGGACTCGATGAGCAGTTCTTC. The V gene is TRBV11-3, the J gene TRBJ2-1; TRBD2 is a possible D gene (5 bases). The V gene's germline CDR1 is SGHNT and CDR2 YENEEA. The CDR3 length is 13 residues. The V gene lost 1 base and the J gene lost 8 bases, with 9 bases spanning the gap.

As for this clonotype: Possible read error: a much larger clone is one base away. This CDR3 fails to terminate in the conserved phenylalanine or tryptophan, so it likely reflects a read error. This chain uses TRBV5-5 with TRBJ1-5, with TRBD1 as a possible D gene (5 bases). Per germline, CDR1 SGHKS and CDR2 YYEKEE (reference sequence). CDR3 length equals 13 residues. Trimming took off 3 bases at V and 3 bases at J, with 7 bases between the two ends. In nucleotides, the CDR3 is TGTGCCAGCAGCTCAGGGTACAATCAGCCCCAGCATCTT. This sequence encodes CASSSGYNQPQHL.

This clonotype was seen only a few times. V usage is TRBV11-3 and J usage is TRBJ2-1; possible D gene TRBD2, 6 bases. From germline, CDR1 is SGHNT and CDR2 YENEEA. The CDR3 is 13 amino acids. V lost 2 bases, J lost 8 bases, and 10 bases lay in between. CDR3: CASSLLWGDEQFF. The CDR3 nucleotides read TGTGCCAGCAGCTTACTTTGGGGGGATGAGCAGTTCTTC.

This clonotype was seen at least ten times. This chain links TRBV20-1 with TRBJ2-7, with TRBD1 matching 9 bases. The J segment lost 3 bases and the V segment lost 0 bases, leaving 9 bases of the junction unmatched. The CDR3 covers 16 residues. Germline V lookup: CDR1 DFQATT, CDR2 SNEGSKA (reference sequence). The CDR3 sequence is CSARDRTGTGYYEQYF. The CDR3 region has the DNA TGCAGTGCTAGAGATCGCACCGGGACAGGGTACTACGAGCAGTACTTC.

This clonotype was seen repeatedly, ten times or more. Here the CDR3 DNA reads TGTGCCAGCAGCCATCCCAGGGGGCACGAGACCCAGTACTTC. Its translation is CASSHPRGHETQYF. The gene calls are TRBV7-8 and TRBJ2-5, with 8 nucleotides matching TRBD1. V shed 5 bases and J 5 bases; nucleotides not matched to a gene: 7. The CDR3 is 14 amino acids. Germline values: CDR1 SGHVS, CDR2 FQNEAQ.

This clonotype has just a few counts. This rearrangement joins TRBV13 to TRBJ2-1; D is ambiguous. Germline V CDR1 and CDR2: PRHDT, FYEKMQ (reference sequence). The CDR3 covers 13 residues. The V end lost 2 bases, the J end lost 8 bases, and 10 bases lay between the germline ends. The CDR3 DNA reads TGTGCCAGCAGCTTACTTGGGATGGATGAGCAGTTCTTC. Residues: CASSLLGMDEQFF. The full variable domain, its missing parts supplied by reference TRBV13 and TRBJ2-1, is AAGVIQSPRHLIKEKRETATLKCYPIPRHDTVYWYQQGPGQDPQFLISFYEKMQSDKGSIPDRFSAQQFSDYHSELNMSSLELGDSALYFCASSLLGMDEQFFGPGTRLTVL.

A few counts support this clonotype. The rearrangement links TRBV2 to TRBJ2-1; TRBD2 agrees at 7 bases. The CDR3 is made up of 13 amino acids. Germline V gene sequence: CDR1 SNHLY, CDR2 FYNNEI. J gave up 9 bases and V 3 bases, and 5 bases lay outside the gene matches. The CDR3 DNA follows: TGTGCCAGCAGTGAGGGGGGGGAGTTTGAGCAGTTCTTC. It yields the protein CASSEGGEFEQFF.

This clonotype was counted at least ten times. CDR3 DNA: TGTGCCAGCAGTGAGCACAGGGGGACCCCTGGATTCTCTGAAGCTTTCTTT. Protein sequence: CASSEHRGTPGFSEAFF. This rearrangement joins TRBV2 to TRBJ1-1, with TRBD1 matching 8 bases. This CDR3 contains 17 residues. V dropped 3 bases and J dropped 6; count of bases not matched to a gene: 15. Germline V gene sequence: CDR1 SNHLY, CDR2 FYNNEI.

To note about this clonotype: A much larger clonotype is one base distant, so this may be a read error. J is TRBJ2-3 and V is TRBV11-3, with D unresolved. The V gene lost 5 bases and the J gene lost 0 bases, with 21 bases spanning the gap. CDR1 is SGHNT and CDR2 is YENEEA in the germline V gene. CDR3 length: 18 amino acids. The CDR3 DNA sequence: TGTGCCAGCAGCCCCACCCCCCTGGGGATTACTAGCACAGATACGCAGTATTTT. It yields the protein CASSPTPLGITSTDTQYF.

This clonotype showed up just a few times. CDR3 coding DNA: TGTGCCAGCAGCTTAGAAGTGGGGGCGGTGCGCACCGGGGAGCTGTTTTTT. Amino acid sequence: CASSLEVGAVRTGELFF. The chain uses TRBV11-2 and TRBJ2-2; D is possibly TRBD1 (6 bases). This CDR3 contains 17 residues. Germline V CDR1 and CDR2: SGHAT, FQNNGV. V dropped 0 bases and J dropped 4 bases, with 15 bases sitting between them.

The V gene is TRBV27, the J gene TRBJ2-1; 9 bases are a match to TRBD1. CDR1 is MNHEY, CDR2 SMNVEV, per germline (reference sequence). V lost 8 bases and J lost 0; bases outside the gene matches: 5. The CDR3 is made up of 15 amino acids. CDR3 loop: CASRDRASSYNEQFF. The CDR3 DNA sequence: TGTGCCAGCCGGGACAGGGCCAGCTCCTACAATGAGCAGTTCTTC.

This clonotype occurred a few times. V usage is TRBV12-5 and J usage is TRBJ2-7, with D perhaps TRBD2 (5 bases). CDR3 length equals 17 residues. CDR1 and CDR2 (germline): LGHNT, FRNRAP. V was pared by 2 bases and J by 1 base, with 18 bases between. CDR3 sequence (DNA): TGTGCTAGTGGTTTGTCCCACGGGGTCCTGAGTTCCTACGAGCAGTACTTC. Its translation is CASGLSHGVLSSYEQYF.

Worth noting for this clonotype: A clone one base away is much larger, so this may be a read error. This chain joins TRBV2 and TRBJ1-2, with D possibly matching TRBD1 (6 bases). This CDR3 is 15 amino acids long. Germline V gene data show CDR1 as SNHLY and CDR2 as FYNNEI. CDR3 nucleotide sequence: TGTGCCAGCAGTGAAGCTCCTAATCAGGGGTTTGGCTGCACCTTC. This sequence encodes CASSEAPNQGFGCTF.

In this sample, this clonotype turned up many times. CDR3 nucleotide sequence: TGTGCCAGCAGCTCCGTAGACAGCGTCAATCAGCCCCAGCATTTT. Residues: CASSSVDSVNQPQHF. The rearrangement uses TRBV7-9 and TRBJ1-5, with D perhaps TRBD1 (5 bases). Germline lookup yields CDR1 SEHNR and CDR2 FQNEAQ (reference sequence). V dropped 4 bases and J dropped 3 bases, with 13 bases sitting between them. The CDR3 has 15 amino acids.

To note about this clonotype: A single base separates this from a much larger clone, so it may be a read error. This rearrangement joins TRBV28 to TRBJ2-7; D is undetermined. The germline CDR1 and CDR2 sequences are MDHEN and SYDVKM. Trimming shortened V by 2 bases and J by 9 bases, and 14 bases separated the two germline ends. The CDR3 extends over 13 amino acids. This chain's CDR3 is CASSLGETAGQYF. CDR3 in DNA: TGTGCCAGCAGTTTAGGGGAAACGGCCGGGCAGTACTTC.